This T cell receptor beta chain was sequenced for a study of T cell responses to AZD1222 COVID-19 vaccine. Germline CDR1 is MNHEY and CDR2 is SMNVEV (reference sequence). With 1 base removed from V and 2 bases from J, the gap between germline ends came to 12 bases. There are 15 residues in the CDR3. Study-level points and caveats: Vaccine-associated CD4 TCRs spanned spike, dominant at 160-218 and 743-854. None of the repertoires were sampled until the peak T cell response had passed. Donors skewed white British and female; clonal diversity was possibly underestimated. Just a handful of AZD1222 recipients were seropositive at baseline.

Note on this clone: Its antigen is not known.

Profiled with immunoSEQ multiplex PCR; TCRdb holds only in-frame clones, not every one. The sample has about 150,000 clones, 70% to 90% seen once. This sequence originates from an adult in good health. The rearrangement joins TRBV27 to TRBJ2-7, with D possibly TRBD2 on 5 matching bases. The sample consisted of peripheral blood, taken on day 0 of MenACWY control vaccination. The CDR3 bases are TGTGCCAGCAGTTTATTCTCAGCGGTACCCTACGAGCAGTACTTC. It specifies CASSLFSAVPYEQYF.